This T cell receptor beta chain was found in a study of T cells in Graves' hyperthyroidism and ophthalmopathy. Trimming removed 7 bases at V and 0 bases at J, with 3 bases between. The CDR3 covers 11 residues. Germline-derived CDR1 and CDR2 are MGHDK and SYGVNS. RNA transcripts yielded amplified TCR beta CDR3 regions. Initially, a first-round RT-PCR of the TCR CDR3 employed the HTBI primer set. TCRdb redid the calling of the multiplex PCR reads with MiXCR, one entry per CDR3 protein. The profile covers about 680,000 distinct CDR3 sequences, with approximately 36% appearing a single time and roughly 31% taken by the ten largest. Ten or more counts support this clonotype. Over 18 months, lack of ophthalmopathy progression marked Graves' hyperthyroidism as stable.

The source is a woman between 40 and 50 years old with Graves' hyperthyroidism. The chain is built from TRBV25-1 and TRBJ1-2; D gene unclear. The sequenced sample consisted of blood. CDR3 region: CASMSNYGYTF. The CDR3 bases are TGTGCCAGCATGTCTAACTATGGCTACACCTTC.